These T cell receptor beta chains were read from a single sample in a study of blood T cell repertoires in COVID-19. The protocol was immunoSEQ multiplex PCR, while the TCRdb copy is restricted to in-frame clones and leaves out a portion. Of about 140,000 clones listed, approximately 80% are singletons. The sample comprised peripheral blood. These receptors came from a woman between 55 and 75 years old with acute or convalescent COVID-19. Both conserved end residues are part of each CDR3. D genes are given only for firm matches. Size values are once, few and many counts, or a class for expanded clones, and some rows have none.

TGTGCCAGCAGCCTATTACAGGGAGTACCAACTGAAGCTTTCTTT,CASSLLQGVPTEAFF,TRBJ1-1,-,-,TRBV11-2
TGCAGCGTTGATCTAGCGGGAGGAGATACGCAGTATTTT,CSVDLAGGDTQYF,TRBJ2-3,-,TRBD2,TRBV29-1
TGCGCCAGCAGCCTGGACGGGACAGCGCAAGAGACCCAGTACTTC,CASSLDGTAQETQYF,TRBJ2-5,-,TRBD1,TRBV5-1
TGTGCCAGCAGCAACTCCCCGCCGGAGAGCTACGAGCAGTACTTC,CASSNSPPESYEQYF,TRBJ2-7,once,-,TRBV21-1
TGTGCCAGCAGCCAAGGGCTGGTTGAAGCTTTCTTT,CASSQGLVEAFF,TRBJ1-1,-,-,TRBV4-2
TGTGCCAGCTCACCCCAAGGGGGCACTGAAGCTTTCTTT,CASSPQGGTEAFF,TRBJ1-1,-,-,TRBV18
TGTGCCAGCAGTGAAAAACAGGACCCCAATCAGCCCCAGCATTTT,CASSEKQDPNQPQHF,TRBJ1-5,once,-,TRBV2
TGCGCCAGCAAAGAGAGCGGGACACCCTCAGATACGCAGTATTTT,CASKESGTPSDTQYF,TRBJ2-3,-,-,TRBV10-1
TGTGCCAGCAGCCCCACTAGGACGAATGAAAAACTGTTTTTT,CASSPTRTNEKLFF,TRBJ1-4,-,-,TRBV7-8
TGTGCCAGCAGCCCGGGCGGGAGTGGGCTCAATGAGCAGTTCTTC,CASSPGGSGLNEQFF,TRBJ2-1,few,TRBD2,TRBV5-4
TGTGCCAGCAGCTTAGGGTACATGGGGGGACGGAGCTATGGCTACACCTTC,CASSLGYMGGRSYGYTF,TRBJ1-2,-,-,TRBV11-2
TGTGCCAGCAGCCCAGGCGGAGGCCAAGAGACCCAGTACTTC,CASSPGGGQETQYF,TRBJ2-5,-,-,TRBV11-3
TGTGCCACCCCGACTAGCGGAGCCCGCTCCTACAATGAGCAGTTCTTC,CATPTSGARSYNEQFF,TRBJ2-1,-,TRBD2,TRBV2
TGTGCCAGCAGCTCTGGCAGGGCGGATGAAAAACTGTTTTTT,CASSSGRADEKLFF,TRBJ1-4,-,-,TRBV5-4
TGCGCCAGCAGCCAAGGAGGGCTACTAGCGGGGGCCTACGAGCAGTACTTC,CASSQGGLLAGAYEQYF,TRBJ2-7,once,TRBD2,TRBV4-1
TGTGCCAGCCTCCGTCGCGGGAGCTACAATGAGCAGTTCTTC,CASLRRGSYNEQFF,TRBJ2-1,few,TRBD2,TRBV28
TGCAGCGTTGAAGGTCCGGGACAGGTAGTAATCGATCAGCCCCAGCATTTT,CSVEGPGQVVIDQPQHF,TRBJ1-5,once,TRBD1,TRBV29-1
TGTGCCAGCAGCGTAGTCGGGCGGGACTCCTCCGGATTAATTGACACAGATACGCAGTATTTT,CASSVVGRDSSGLIDTDTQYF,TRBJ2-3,-,-,TRBV9
TGTGCCAGCAGTTTATCCGAAGGGGGCGGCATCTCCTACAATGAGCAGTTCTTC,CASSLSEGGGISYNEQFF,TRBJ2-1,-,TRBD1,TRBV28
TGTGCCAGCAGTTTATGGAAAGGTAGCGGGAACTATGAGCAGTTCTTC,CASSLWKGSGNYEQFF,TRBJ2-1,-,TRBD2,TRBV27